These T cell receptor beta chains were read from a single sample in a study of cytomegalovirus exposure and HLA in healthy donors. Libraries were prepared by immunoSEQ multiplex PCR; TCRdb keeps only in-frame clonotypes and omits some of them. The sample lists over 100,000 clones, around four fifths occurring once. The sequencing input was PBMCs. The source is a male donor in good health and CMV-seronegative. Both conserved end residues are part of each CDR3. The order of the fields is V gene, clone size, J gene, D gene, CDR3 DNA, CDR3 protein. A D gene is named only where the DNA matches it firmly. Some rows mark clone size as missing; the rest say once, few, many or name a class of expanded clone.

TRBV27	-	TRBJ2-3	TRBD2	TGTGCCAGCAGCCGACTAGCGGGGGGGTCTGCGTCCCGCAGCACAGATACGCAGTATTTT	CASSRLAGGSASRSTDTQYF
TRBV4-2	-	TRBJ1-2	-	TGTGCCAGCAGCCAACTCAGGGAGGGCGAAGGCTACACCTTC	CASSQLREGEGYTF
TRBV5-8	-	TRBJ2-2	-	TGTGCCAGCAGCTTGAGGGGCGGCCTCGCGAACACCGGGGAGCTGTTTTTT	CASSLRGGLANTGELFF
TRBV9	-	TRBJ2-5	TRBD2	TGTGCCAGCAGCGTATCAAGCGGGGGGAGGGAGACCCAGTACTTC	CASSVSSGGRETQYF
TRBV10-3	few	TRBJ1-5	-	TGTGCCATCAGTCCTGACCCCCCAGGGGACGTCGGTCAGCCCCAGCATTTT	CAISPDPPGDVGQPQHF
TRBV6-5	-	TRBJ2-1	TRBD2	TGTGCCAGCAGTTTGACTAGCGGGCGCTACAATGAGCAGTTCTTC	CASSLTSGRYNEQFF
TRBV11-3	-	TRBJ1-4	TRBD1	TGTGCCAGCAGCGACGGGACAGGGCCTAATGAAAAACTGTTTTTT	CASSDGTGPNEKLFF
TRBV2	-	TRBJ1-2	-	TGTGCCAGCAGTGAGAACACGGGAACGGGGAGTAGTGGCTACACCTTC	CASSENTGTGSSGYTF
TRBV28	-	TRBJ2-7	TRBD1	TGTGCCAGCAGTTGGACAGGGACGGACGAGCAGTACTTC	CASSWTGTDEQYF
TRBV7-9	-	TRBJ2-1	TRBD2	TGTGCCAGCAGCCCGGGAGGGACTAGCGATGAGCAGTTCTTC	CASSPGGTSDEQFF
TRBV7-8	-	TRBJ2-7	TRBD1	TGTGCCAGCAGCTTCAGGACAGGGCTCTCCTACGAGCAGTACTTC	CASSFRTGLSYEQYF
TRBV30	-	TRBJ1-2	TRBD1	TGTGCCTGGAGTGCTCTGGTCGGGACAGGGGTTATTCGGAACTATGGCTACACCTTC	CAWSALVGTGVIRNYGYTF
TRBV6-6	few	TRBJ1-1	-	TGTGCCAGCAGTGTGCAGGGGAACACTGAAGCTTTCTTT	CASSVQGNTEAFF
TRBV7-9	-	TRBJ2-3	TRBD2	TGTGCCAGCAGCTTAGGGTCCTCTAGCGGCCCGCGTGGGGATACGCAGTATTTT	CASSLGSSSGPRGDTQYF
TRBV27	-	TRBJ1-1	-	TGTGCCAGCAGTTTCTCAAGAGCTGCTGAAGCTTTCTTT	CASSFSRAAEAFF
TRBV15	-	TRBJ2-3	TRBD2	TGTGCCACCAGCAGAGTTCGCGGGGGGGTCACAGATACGCAGTATTTT	CATSRVRGGVTDTQYF